These 26 T cell receptor beta chains were all obtained from the same sample, sequenced in a study of blood T cell repertoires in COVID-19. Using immunoSEQ multiplex PCR, the repertoire was profiled, and TCRdb retains in-frame clones only, with some absent. The sample carries 100,000 to 150,000 clones, roughly 80% recorded once. Sequenced sample: peripheral blood. These receptors were collected from a man between 65 and 80 years old with acute or convalescent COVID-19.

V is TRBV28 and J is TRBJ1-1, with a weak D call TRBD1 (5 bases). Germline V lookup: CDR1 MDHEN, CDR2 SYDVKM. V lost 8 bases, J lost 0 bases, and 13 bases lay in between. The CDR3 length is 14 residues. The CDR3: CASYVLGLNTEAFF. Here the CDR3 DNA reads TGTGCCAGCTACGTGCTGGGGCTGAACACTGAAGCTTTCTTT. The complete variable domain, with remaining parts taken from reference TRBV28 and TRBJ1-1, reads DVKVTQSSRYLVKRTGEKVFLECVQDMDHENMFWYRQDPGLGLRLIYFSYDVKMKEKGDIPEGYSVSREKKERFSLILESASTNQTSMYLCASYVLGLNTEAFFGQGTRLTVV.

This rearrangement joins TRBV5-1 to TRBJ2-5; 8 nucleotides line up with TRBD1. Germline V lookup: CDR1 SGHRS, CDR2 YFSETQ. The J segment lost 2 bases and the V segment lost 2 bases, leaving 2 bases of the junction unmatched. This CDR3 is built from 14 residues. The CDR3 reads CASSFGQGQETQYF. The DNA of the CDR3 is TGCGCCAGCAGCTTCGGACAGGGTCAAGAGACCCAGTACTTC.

This clone showed up just a few times. CDR3 region: CASRGLDTTDTQYF. The CDR3 DNA sequence: TGTGCCAGCAGAGGACTAGACACCACAGATACGCAGTATTTT. This rearrangement joins TRBV27 to TRBJ2-3; 7 bases are shared with TRBD2. The CDR3 is 14 residues long. Germline V lookup: CDR1 MNHEY, CDR2 SMNVEV (reference sequence). The trim removed 6 bases at V and 2 bases at J, leaving 5 bases unmatched.

This chain connects TRBV9 to TRBJ2-1; 11 positions match TRBD2. In germline, CDR1 is SGDLS, CDR2 YYNGEE. The CDR3 extends over 16 amino acids. V trimming: 1 base; J trimming: 6 bases; junction bases outside the gene matches: 6. DNA of the CDR3: TGTGCCAGCAGCGTATTTGGCCTAGCGGGAGGCAATGAGCAGTTCTTC. It is translated as CASSVFGLAGGNEQFF.

The chain carries TRBV3-1 (or the pseudogene TRBV3-2) and TRBJ1-2; no firm D call. The CDR3 has 14 residues. Trimming removed 1 base from V and 3 bases from J, with 9 bases in between. CDR1 is LGHDT, CDR2 YNNKEL, per germline (reference sequence). The CDR3 sequence is CASSQGAYDYGYTF. The CDR3, as DNA: TGTGCCAGCAGCCAAGGGGCTTACGACTATGGCTACACCTTC.

The rearrangement joins TRBV5-1 to TRBJ1-1, with D tentatively TRBD1 (5 bases). CDR3 size: 15 residues. Germline-derived CDR1 and CDR2 are SGHRS and YFSETQ. Trimming removed 0 bases at V and 7 bases at J, with 16 bases between. Here the CDR3 DNA reads TGCGCCAGCAGCTTGGTTTGGGGAGGGGATGGTGAAGCTTTCTTT. Translated: CASSLVWGGDGEAFF. Looking up the rest from reference TRBV5-1 and TRBJ1-1 gives the full variable domain: KAGVTQTPRYLIKTRGQQVTLSCSPISGHRSVSWYQQTPGQGLQFLFEYFSETQRNKGNFPGRFSGRQFSNSRSEMNVSTLELGDSALYLCASSLVWGGDGEAFFGQGTRLTVV.

The chain has TRBV5-4 and TRBJ2-1, with TRBD2 matching 9 bases. Germline lookup yields CDR1 SGHNT and CDR2 YYREEE (reference sequence). The CDR3 loop spans 14 amino acids. Losses at the gene ends were 0 bases for V and 10 bases for J; bases not matched to a gene: 5. For the CDR3, the DNA is TGTGCCAGCAGCTTGGTTAGCGGGAGTGGCGAGCAGTTCTTC. It specifies CASSLVSGSGEQFF. Based on the CDR3 plus reference TRBV5-4 and TRBJ2-1, the full variable domain is ETGVTQSPTHLIKTRGQQVTLRCSSQSGHNTVSWYQQALGQGPQFIFQYYREEENGRGNFPPRFSGLQFPNYSSELNVNALELDDSALYLCASSLVSGSGEQFFGPGTRLTVL.

V is TRBV4-1 and J is TRBJ1-5; D not resolved. The CDR3 length is 15 residues. V gave up 1 base and J gave up 0 bases, with 7 bases separating them. In germline, CDR1 is MGHRA, CDR2 YSYEKL. Here the CDR3 reads CASSQGAYSNQPQHF. The CDR3 DNA sequence: TGCGCCAGCAGCCAAGGGGCATATAGCAATCAGCCCCAGCATTTT.

The chain links TRBV5-6 to TRBJ2-7, with D tentatively TRBD1 (6 bases). This CDR3 has 15 amino acids. V was trimmed by 1 base and J by 0 bases, leaving 11 bases between them. The germline gives CDR1 SGHDT, CDR2 YYEEEE. CDR3 nucleotide sequence: TGTGCCAGCAGCTTGCCAGGGGCTAGCTCCTACGAGCAGTACTTC. Its translation: CASSLPGASSYEQYF.

The rearrangement links TRBV15 to TRBJ1-3; D remains unclear. V was clipped by 0 bases and J by 1 base, with 7 bases between them. From germline, CDR1 is LNHNV and CDR2 YYDKDF (reference sequence). This CDR3 is 15 amino acids long. CDR3 sequence reads: CATSRDQISGNTIYF. The CDR3 DNA follows: TGTGCCACCAGCAGAGATCAGATATCTGGAAACACCATATATTTT.

The chain couples TRBV15 to TRBJ2-1; 7 bases agree with TRBD2. Germline V lookup: CDR1 LNHNV, CDR2 YYDKDF (reference sequence). This CDR3 has 14 amino acids. V lost 5 bases to trimming and J lost 12 bases; unmatched junction nucleotides: 13. The CDR3 DNA sequence: TGTGCCACCAGCTCCCTCCGGGGGGAAGTTTCGCAGTTCTTC. This translates into CATSSLRGEVSQFF.

The rearrangement uses TRBV3-1 (or the pseudogene TRBV3-2) and TRBJ1-6; tentative D call: TRBD1 (6 bases). CDR1 and CDR2 from the germline V gene are LGHDT and YNNKEL (reference sequence). CDR3 length: 14 amino acids. V dropped 4 bases and J dropped 9 bases, with 13 bases sitting between them. In nucleotides, the CDR3 is TGTGCCAGCAGCCTTACAGGGTTGGGTTCACCCCTCCACTTT. The encoded protein is CASSLTGLGSPLHF.

The V and J genes are TRBV28 and TRBJ2-7, with a tentative D call TRBD2 (5 bases). V was pared by 3 bases and J by 0 bases, with 12 bases between. Germline values: CDR1 MDHEN, CDR2 SYDVKM. The length of the CDR3 is 15 residues. The DNA of the CDR3 is TGTGCCAGCAGTTTCCCGGGGAGCCCCTCCTACGAGCAGTACTTC. Translation gives CASSFPGSPSYEQYF.

This chain joins TRBV2 and TRBJ2-3; D is possibly TRBD1 (5 bases). Germline CDR1 reads SNHLY; CDR2 reads FYNNEI. This CDR3 comprises 12 residues. Between the trimmed V and J ends, which lost 6 bases and 11 bases, there was a span of 15 bases. CDR3 region: CASRGDEVVQYF. As DNA, the CDR3 is TGTGCCAGCAGAGGGGATGAGGTGGTGCAGTATTTT.

This sequence joins TRBV6-5 and TRBJ1-1; unclear D gene. Trimming pared 1 base from V and 1 base from J, leaving 10 bases between. This CDR3 comprises 15 residues. CDR1 and CDR2 (germline): MNHEY, SVGAGI. The CDR3 sequence: CASSYWAGGNTEAFF. The CDR3 DNA is TGTGCCAGCAGTTACTGGGCGGGCGGGAACACTGAAGCTTTCTTT.

The chain joins TRBV12-5 to TRBJ2-5, with 8 nucleotides matching TRBD1. This CDR3 region has 14 residues. CDR1 and CDR2 from the germline V gene are LGHNT and FRNRAP. V trimming: 5 bases; J trimming: 2 bases; junction bases outside the gene matches: 4. DNA of the CDR3: TGTGCTAGTGGTCGGGGACAGGATCAAGAGACCCAGTACTTC. Translation gives CASGRGQDQETQYF. The full variable domain, completed using reference TRBV12-5 and TRBJ2-5, is DARVTQTPRHKVTEMGQEVTMRCQPILGHNTVFWYRQTMMQGLELLAYFRNRAPLDDSGMPKDRFSAEMPDATLATLKIQPSEPRDSAVYFCASGRGQDQETQYFGPGTRLLVL.

The chain links TRBV7-2 to TRBJ1-5; D gene uncertain. Trimming took 5 bases from V and 7 from J, leaving 12 bases between them. The CDR3 covers 13 residues. Germline values: CDR1 SGHTA, CDR2 FQGNSA. The CDR3 DNA follows: TGTGCCAGCAGCGAGGAGGGTAGCCAGCCCCAGCATTTT. Translating gives CASSEEGSQPQHF.

This chain links TRBV14 with TRBJ1-5; a possible D gene is TRBD1 (6 bases). The V end lost 10 bases, the J end lost 2 bases, and 15 bases lay between the germline ends. This CDR3 region has 14 residues. Per the germline V gene, CDR1 is SGHDN and CDR2 is FVKESK. The CDR3 is CATLNRARNQPQHF. The CDR3, as DNA: TGTGCCACCTTAAACAGGGCCCGCAATCAGCCCCAGCATTTT.

The J gene is TRBJ2-1, the V gene TRBV7-3, with 8 positions matching TRBD1. The CDR3 is 18 residues long. V lost 4 bases and J lost 5; bases outside the gene matches: 16. Germline values: CDR1 SGHTA, CDR2 FQGTGA. Written as DNA, the CDR3 is TGTGCCAGCAGCTCCTTCGCTGGGACAGGAAGCTTTAACAATGAGCAGTTCTTC. It encodes CASSSFAGTGSFNNEQFF.

The chain carries TRBV6-5 and TRBJ2-3, with D possibly being TRBD1 (5 bases). With 0 bases removed from V and 5 bases from J, the gap between germline ends came to 9 bases. The V gene's germline CDR1 is MNHEY and CDR2 SVGAGI. The CDR3 sequence is 14 residues long. This CDR3 reads CASSYSGVGDTQYF. The CDR3 DNA reads as TGTGCCAGCAGTTACTCAGGGGTAGGAGATACGCAGTATTTT.

CDR3: CASSQDDGSFKAFF. CDR3 sequence (DNA): TGTGCCAGCAGCCAAGACGACGGGTCATTTAAAGCTTTCTTT. The chain recombines TRBV3-1 (or the pseudogene TRBV3-2) with TRBJ1-1; D unresolved. Trimming removed 0 bases from V and 9 bases from J, with 14 bases in between. CDR1 and CDR2 from the germline V gene are LGHDT and YNNKEL (reference sequence). CDR3 length equals 14 residues.

The chain uses TRBV2 and TRBJ2-7; D is ambiguous. V shed 4 bases and J shed 2 bases, with 9 bases lying between them. The CDR3 length is 13 residues. Germline V gives CDR1 SNHLY, CDR2 FYNNEI. The CDR3 sequence is CASSVGTTYEQYF. DNA of the CDR3: TGTGCCAGCAGTGTGGGCACGACCTACGAGCAGTACTTC.

This clone was detected a few times. The chain uses TRBV7-2 and TRBJ1-5; unclear D gene. V was cut by 0 bases and J by 5 bases, with 11 bases left in between. This CDR3 contains 15 residues. Germline lookup yields CDR1 SGHTA and CDR2 FQGNSA. CDR3 bases: TGTGCCAGCAGCTTAGCAGGCGGATCGCATCAGCCCCAGCATTTT. Translating it yields CASSLAGGSHQPQHF.

V and J are TRBV7-3 and TRBJ2-2, with D maybe TRBD2 (6 bases). Trimming shortened V by 0 bases and J by 6 bases, and 11 bases separated the two germline ends. Germline V CDR1 and CDR2: SGHTA, FQGTGA. The CDR3 has 15 residues. CDR3 sequence: CASSLTFGGPGELFF. The CDR3 DNA sequence: TGTGCCAGCAGCTTAACGTTCGGGGGACCCGGGGAGCTGTTTTTT. The variable domain in full, with the rest retrieved from reference TRBV7-3 and TRBJ2-2, is GAGVSQTPSNKVTEKGKYVELRCDPISGHTALYWYRQSLGQGPEFLIYFQGTGAADDSGLPNDRFFAVRPEGSVSTLKIQRTERGDSAVYLCASSLTFGGPGELFFGEGSRLTVL.

This rearrangement joins TRBV7-2 to TRBJ1-3, with D perhaps TRBD1 (5 bases). Trimming took off 1 base at V and 7 bases at J, with 11 bases between the two ends. The CDR3 consists of 14 residues. Looked up from germline, CDR1 is SGHTA and CDR2 is FQGNSA. The CDR3 here is CASSLVGGANTIYF. CDR3 DNA sequence: TGTGCCAGCAGCTTAGTCGGGGGTGCGAACACCATATATTTT.

V and J are TRBV19 and TRBJ1-4; 7 bases align to TRBD1. This CDR3 region has 12 residues. Trimming at V came to 6 bases and at J to 11 bases, leaving 6 bases not matched to a gene. Germline V gives CDR1 LNHDA, CDR2 SQIVND (reference sequence). DNA of the CDR3: TGTGCCAGTAGCTCCCGGGACAGCAAACTGTTTTTT. Protein product: CASSSRDSKLFF.